This T cell receptor beta chain originates from a study of T cells expressing NK-cell markers. As for the study in general: Repertoires of TCR beta were obtained from T cells sorted as CD3+CD56+NKG2C+, CD3+CD56+NKG2C- and CD3+CD56-NKG2C+. Study-wide points: No clear determination of HCMV specificity was made for expanded NKG2C+ T cell clones. As a fraction of CD8+ T cells, dominant NKG2C+ clonotypes reached about 1.0-7.0% in 5 to 7 donors.

The CDR3 loop spans 16 amino acids. The germline CDR1 and CDR2 sequences are MNHNS and SASEGT. TCR beta cDNA was generated via 5'RACE template switching incorporating UMIs. TCRdb derives one entry per CDR3 protein from the 5' RACE reads, leaving out DNA. The table for this sample gives approximately 170,000 distinct CDR3 sequences. To note about this clonotype: The antigen is not known.

Sequencing input: blood T cells: a sorted CD56 or NKG2C T cell subset, CD4+ or CD8+ T cells, or bulk PBMC T cells (not recorded which). The V gene is TRBV6-1, the J gene TRBJ2-5; the D call of TRBD1 rests on TCRdb alone, since no DNA is present to check it. This sequence originates from a man aged 18-70 years in good health. The CDR3: CASTNAGGAVQETQYF.